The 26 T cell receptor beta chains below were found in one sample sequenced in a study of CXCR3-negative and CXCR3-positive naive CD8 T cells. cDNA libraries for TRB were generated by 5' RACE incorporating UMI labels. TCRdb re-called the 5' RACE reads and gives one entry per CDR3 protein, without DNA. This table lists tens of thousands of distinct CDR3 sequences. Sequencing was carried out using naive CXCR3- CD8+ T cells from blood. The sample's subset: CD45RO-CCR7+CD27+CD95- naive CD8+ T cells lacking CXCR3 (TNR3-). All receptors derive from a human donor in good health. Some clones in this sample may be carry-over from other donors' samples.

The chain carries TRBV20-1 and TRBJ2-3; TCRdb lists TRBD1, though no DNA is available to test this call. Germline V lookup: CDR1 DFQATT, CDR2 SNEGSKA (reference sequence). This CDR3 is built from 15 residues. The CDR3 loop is CSARNDWAPGDTQYF.

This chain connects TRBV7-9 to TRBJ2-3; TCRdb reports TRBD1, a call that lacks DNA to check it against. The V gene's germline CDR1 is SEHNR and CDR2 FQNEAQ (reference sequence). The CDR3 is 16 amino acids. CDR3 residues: CASSPISGVATDTQYF.

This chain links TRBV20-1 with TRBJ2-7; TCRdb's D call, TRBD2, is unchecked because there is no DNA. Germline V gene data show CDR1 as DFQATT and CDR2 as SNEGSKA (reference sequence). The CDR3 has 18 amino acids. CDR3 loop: CSAIALRTSGGAIHEQYF.

CDR3: CASSQVISYEQYF. The J gene is TRBJ2-7, the V gene TRBV4-1. The germline gives CDR1 MGHRA, CDR2 YSYEKL. This CDR3 contains 13 residues.

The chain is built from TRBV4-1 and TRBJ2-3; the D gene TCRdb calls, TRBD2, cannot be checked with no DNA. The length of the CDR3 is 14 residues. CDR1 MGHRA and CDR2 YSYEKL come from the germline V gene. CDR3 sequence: CASSQDEGTDTQYF.

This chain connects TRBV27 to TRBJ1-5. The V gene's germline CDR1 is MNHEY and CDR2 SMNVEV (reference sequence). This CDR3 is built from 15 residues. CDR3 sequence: CASRGGGYSNQPQHF.

The CDR3 protein is CASSLGLAGVETQYF. The chain employs TRBV6-5 and TRBJ2-5; absent DNA, TCRdb's TRBD2 call cannot be checked. Germline V gene data show CDR1 as MNHEY and CDR2 as SVGAGI. The CDR3 sequence is 15 residues long.

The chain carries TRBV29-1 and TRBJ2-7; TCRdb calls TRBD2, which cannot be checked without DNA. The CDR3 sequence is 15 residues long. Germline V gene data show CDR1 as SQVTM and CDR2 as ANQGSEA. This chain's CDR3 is CSVLLLAGVEDEQYF.

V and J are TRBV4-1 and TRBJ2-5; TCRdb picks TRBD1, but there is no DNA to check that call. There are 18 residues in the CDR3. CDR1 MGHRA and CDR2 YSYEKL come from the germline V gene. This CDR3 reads CASSQPEGTGWLQETQYF.

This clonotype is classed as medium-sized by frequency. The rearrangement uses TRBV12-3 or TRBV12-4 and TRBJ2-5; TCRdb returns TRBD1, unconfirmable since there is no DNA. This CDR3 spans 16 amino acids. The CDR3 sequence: CASSSPTGQVPETQYF.

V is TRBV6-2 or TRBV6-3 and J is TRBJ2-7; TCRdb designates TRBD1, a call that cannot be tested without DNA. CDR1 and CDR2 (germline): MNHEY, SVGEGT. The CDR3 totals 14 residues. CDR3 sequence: CASSNSGTVYEQYF.

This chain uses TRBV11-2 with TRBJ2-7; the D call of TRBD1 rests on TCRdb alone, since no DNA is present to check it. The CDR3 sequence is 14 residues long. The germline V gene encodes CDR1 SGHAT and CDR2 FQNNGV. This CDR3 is CASSFGGAGYEQYF.

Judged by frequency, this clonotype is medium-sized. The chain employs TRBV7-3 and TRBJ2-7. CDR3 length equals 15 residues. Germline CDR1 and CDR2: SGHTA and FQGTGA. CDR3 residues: CASSLSGVLSYEQYF.

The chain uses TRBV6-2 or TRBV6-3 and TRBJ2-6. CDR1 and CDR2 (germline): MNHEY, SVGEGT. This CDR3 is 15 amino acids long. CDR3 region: CASRPLSSGANVLTF.

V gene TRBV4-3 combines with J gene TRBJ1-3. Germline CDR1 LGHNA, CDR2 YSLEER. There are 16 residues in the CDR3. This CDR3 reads CASSQEVAGSGNTIYF.

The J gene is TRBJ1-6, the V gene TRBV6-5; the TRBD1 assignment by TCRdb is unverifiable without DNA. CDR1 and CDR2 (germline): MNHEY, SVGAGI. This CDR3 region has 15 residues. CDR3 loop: CASTEVPGYNSPLHF.

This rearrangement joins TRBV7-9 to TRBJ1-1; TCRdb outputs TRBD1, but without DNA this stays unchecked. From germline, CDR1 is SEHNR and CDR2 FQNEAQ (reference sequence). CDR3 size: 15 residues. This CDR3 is CASSARQGAGTEAFF.

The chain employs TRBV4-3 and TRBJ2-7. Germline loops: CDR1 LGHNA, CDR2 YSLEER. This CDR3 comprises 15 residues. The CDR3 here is CASSQGGGGTYEQYF.

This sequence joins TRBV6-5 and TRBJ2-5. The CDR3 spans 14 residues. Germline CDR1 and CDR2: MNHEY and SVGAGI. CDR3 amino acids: CASSYTGVQETQYF.

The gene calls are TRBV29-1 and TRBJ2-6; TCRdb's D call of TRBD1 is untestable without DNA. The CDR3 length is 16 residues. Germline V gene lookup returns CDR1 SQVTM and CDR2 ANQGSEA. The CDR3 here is CSVMGTGGTGANVLTF.

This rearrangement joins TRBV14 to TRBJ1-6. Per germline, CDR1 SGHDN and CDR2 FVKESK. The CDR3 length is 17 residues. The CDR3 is CASSQDPARTANSPLHF.

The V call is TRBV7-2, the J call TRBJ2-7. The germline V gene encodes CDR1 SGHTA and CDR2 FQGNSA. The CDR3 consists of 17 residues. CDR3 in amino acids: CASSFTLVAEVPYEQYF.

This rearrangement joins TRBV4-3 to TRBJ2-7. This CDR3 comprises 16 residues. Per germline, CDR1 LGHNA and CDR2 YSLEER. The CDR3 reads CASSQATADSSYEQYF.

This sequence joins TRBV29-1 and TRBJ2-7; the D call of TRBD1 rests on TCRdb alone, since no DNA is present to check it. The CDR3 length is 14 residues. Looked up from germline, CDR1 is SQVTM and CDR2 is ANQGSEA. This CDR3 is CSVLSGGDSYEQYF.

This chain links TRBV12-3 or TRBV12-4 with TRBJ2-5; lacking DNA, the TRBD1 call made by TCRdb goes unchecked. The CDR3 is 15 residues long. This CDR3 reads CASSQRQGMEETQYF.

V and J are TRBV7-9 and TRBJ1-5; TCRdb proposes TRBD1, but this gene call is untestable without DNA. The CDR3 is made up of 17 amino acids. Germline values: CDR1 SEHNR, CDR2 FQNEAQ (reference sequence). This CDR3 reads CASSLDLTGVSNQPQHF.